This T cell receptor (beta chain) was recovered during a study of OX40 agonist ivuxolimab in advanced cancers. General observations from the study: Which antigen the expanded peripheral T cells recognized is unknown.

Patients were ruled out by autoimmune disease history or systemic immunosuppression. Here immunoSEQ multiplex PCR was the method, and the copy in TCRdb shows in-frame clones only, minus some. Of 50,000 to 60,000 clones detected, roughly 83% appear once; the ten largest clones hold approximately 1%. A single count supports this clone. Its antigen is not identified. The material sequenced was CD4+ or CD8+ T cells sorted from blood, taken in a trial of the OX40 agonist ivuxolimab. The source is an adult with an advanced solid tumor such as melanoma, head and neck, liver or kidney cancer.

This CDR3 is CASSTFLWAEQFF. CDR3 DNA: TGCGCCAGCAGCACGTTTCTTTGGGCTGAGCAGTTCTTC. The V gene is TRBV5-1, the J gene TRBJ2-1; D is ambiguous. Trimming removed 4 bases at V and 9 bases at J, with 14 bases between. The CDR3 totals 13 residues. Germline values: CDR1 SGHRS, CDR2 YFSETQ.